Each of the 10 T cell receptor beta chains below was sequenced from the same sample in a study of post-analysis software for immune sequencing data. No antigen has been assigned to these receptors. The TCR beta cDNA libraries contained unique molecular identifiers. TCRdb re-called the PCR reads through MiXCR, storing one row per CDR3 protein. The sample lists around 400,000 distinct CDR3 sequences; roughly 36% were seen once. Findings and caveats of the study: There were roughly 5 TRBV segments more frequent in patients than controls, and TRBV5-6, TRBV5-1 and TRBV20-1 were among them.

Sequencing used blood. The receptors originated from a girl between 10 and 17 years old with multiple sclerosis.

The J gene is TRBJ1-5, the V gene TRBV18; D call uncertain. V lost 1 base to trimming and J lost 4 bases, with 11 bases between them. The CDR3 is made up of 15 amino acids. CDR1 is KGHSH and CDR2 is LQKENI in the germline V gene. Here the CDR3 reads CASSPQQTNNQPQHF. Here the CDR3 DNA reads TGTGCCAGCTCACCACAACAGACGAATAATCAGCCCCAGCATTTT.

The DNA for the CDR3 is TGTGCTAGTGCCACGGGGGGGCTAGCGGGGGACAATGAGCAGTTCTTC. This sequence encodes CASATGGLAGDNEQFF. The chain links TRBV12-5 to TRBJ2-1; 10 bases are shared with TRBD2. V gave up 7 bases and J gave up 5 bases; unmatched junction bases: 11. CDR3 length equals 16 residues. Germline lookup yields CDR1 LGHNT and CDR2 FRNRAP. The full variable domain, with the rest looked up from reference TRBV12-5 and TRBJ2-1, is DARVTQTPRHKVTEMGQEVTMRCQPILGHNTVFWYRQTMMQGLELLAYFRNRAPLDDSGMPKDRFSAEMPDATLATLKIQPSEPRDSAVYFCASATGGLAGDNEQFFGPGTRLTVL.

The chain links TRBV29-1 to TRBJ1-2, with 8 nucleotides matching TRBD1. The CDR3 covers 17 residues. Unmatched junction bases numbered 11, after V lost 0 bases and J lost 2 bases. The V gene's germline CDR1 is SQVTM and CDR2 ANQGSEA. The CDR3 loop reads CSVEEGVRAGGNYGYTF. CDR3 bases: TGCAGCGTTGAAGAGGGCGTGAGGGCAGGGGGCAACTATGGCTACACCTTC.

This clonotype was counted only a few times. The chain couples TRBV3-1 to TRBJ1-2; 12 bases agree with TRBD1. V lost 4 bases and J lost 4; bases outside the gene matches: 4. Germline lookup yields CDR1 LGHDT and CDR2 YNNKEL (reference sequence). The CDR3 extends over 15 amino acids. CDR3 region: CASSLGTGGSYGYTF. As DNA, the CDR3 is TGTGCCAGCAGCCTCGGGACAGGGGGCAGCTATGGCTACACCTTC. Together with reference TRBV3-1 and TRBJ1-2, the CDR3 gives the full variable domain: DTAVSQTPKYLVTQMGNDKSIKCEQNLGHDTMYWYKQDSKKFLKIMFSYNNKELIINETVPNRFSPKSPDKAHLNLHINSLELGDSAVYFCASSLGTGGSYGYTFGSGTRLTVV.

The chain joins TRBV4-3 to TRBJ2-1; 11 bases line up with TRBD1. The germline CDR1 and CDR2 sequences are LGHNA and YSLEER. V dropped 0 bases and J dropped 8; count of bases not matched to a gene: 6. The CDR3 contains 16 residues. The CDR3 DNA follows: TGCGCCAGCAGCCAAGAAGGGACAGGGGGGGCCCATGAGCAGTTCTTC. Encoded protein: CASSQEGTGGAHEQFF.

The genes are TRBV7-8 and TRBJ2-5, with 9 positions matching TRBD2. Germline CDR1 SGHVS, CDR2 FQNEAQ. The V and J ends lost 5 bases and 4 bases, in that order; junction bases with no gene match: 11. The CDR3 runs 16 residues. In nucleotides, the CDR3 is TGTGCCAGCAGCCCGACACCCGGACTAGCGATAGAGACCCAGTACTTC. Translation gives CASSPTPGLAIETQYF. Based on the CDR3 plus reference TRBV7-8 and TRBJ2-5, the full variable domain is GAGVSQSPRYKVAKRGQDVALRCDPISGHVSLFWYQQALGQGPEFLTYFQNEAQLDKSGLPSDRFFAERPEGSVSTLKIQRTQQEDSAVYLCASSPTPGLAIETQYFGPGTRLLVL.

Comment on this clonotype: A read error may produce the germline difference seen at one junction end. CDR3 nucleotide sequence: TGCGCCAGCAGCTTGGTGGTAGGAGAAAATGCGCAGTTCTTC. It specifies CASSLVVGENAQFF. J is TRBJ2-1 and V is TRBV5-1; D is undetermined. Germline V gives CDR1 SGHRS, CDR2 YFSETQ. The CDR3 length is 14 residues.

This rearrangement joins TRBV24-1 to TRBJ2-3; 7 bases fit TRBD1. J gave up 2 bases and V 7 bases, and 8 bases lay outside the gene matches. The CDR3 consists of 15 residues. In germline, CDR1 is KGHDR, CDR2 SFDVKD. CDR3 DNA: TGTGCCACCAGACGGACAGGACAAACCACAGATACGCAGTATTTT. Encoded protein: CATRRTGQTTDTQYF.

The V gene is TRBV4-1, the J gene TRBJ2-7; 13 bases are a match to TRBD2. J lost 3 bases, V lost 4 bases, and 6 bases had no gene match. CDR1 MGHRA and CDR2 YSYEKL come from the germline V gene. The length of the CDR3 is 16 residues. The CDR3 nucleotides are TGCGCCAGCAGCCCTCACTGGACTAGCGGGGGCTACGAGCAGTACTTC. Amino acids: CASSPHWTSGGYEQYF.

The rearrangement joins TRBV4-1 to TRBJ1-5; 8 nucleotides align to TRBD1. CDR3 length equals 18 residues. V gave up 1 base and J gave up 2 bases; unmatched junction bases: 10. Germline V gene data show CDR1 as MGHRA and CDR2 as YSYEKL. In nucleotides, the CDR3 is TGCGCCAGCAGCCAAGGTGGCAGGGGGCCGAAGGGCAATCAGCCCCAGCATTTT. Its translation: CASSQGGRGPKGNQPQHF.